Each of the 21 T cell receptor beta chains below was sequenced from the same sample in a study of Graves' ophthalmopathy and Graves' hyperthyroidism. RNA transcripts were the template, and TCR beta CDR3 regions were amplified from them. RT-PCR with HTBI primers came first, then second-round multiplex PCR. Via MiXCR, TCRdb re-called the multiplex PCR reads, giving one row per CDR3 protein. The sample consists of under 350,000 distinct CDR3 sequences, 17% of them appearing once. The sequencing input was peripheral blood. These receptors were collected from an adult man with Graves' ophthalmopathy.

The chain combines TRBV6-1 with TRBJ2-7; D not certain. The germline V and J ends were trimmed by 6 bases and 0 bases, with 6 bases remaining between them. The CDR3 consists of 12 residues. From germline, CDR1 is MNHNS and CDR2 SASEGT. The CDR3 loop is CASRHSSYEQYF. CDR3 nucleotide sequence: TGTGCCAGCAGGCACAGCTCCTACGAGCAGTACTTC.

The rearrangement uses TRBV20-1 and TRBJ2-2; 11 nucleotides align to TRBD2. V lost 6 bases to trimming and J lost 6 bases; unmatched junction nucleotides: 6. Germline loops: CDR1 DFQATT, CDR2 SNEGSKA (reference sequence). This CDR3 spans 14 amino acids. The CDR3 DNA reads TGCAGTGCCGCTAGCGGGGGGCCTGCCGGGGAGCTGTTTTTT. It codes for CSAASGGPAGELFF.

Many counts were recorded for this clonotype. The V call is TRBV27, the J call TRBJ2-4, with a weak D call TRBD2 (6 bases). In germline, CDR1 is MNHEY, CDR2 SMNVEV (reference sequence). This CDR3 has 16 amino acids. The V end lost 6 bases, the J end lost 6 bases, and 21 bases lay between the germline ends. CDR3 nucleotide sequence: TGTGCCAGCAGCCCTTTTCATCGGGGGTCGAGAAACATTCAGTACTTC. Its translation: CASSPFHRGSRNIQYF.

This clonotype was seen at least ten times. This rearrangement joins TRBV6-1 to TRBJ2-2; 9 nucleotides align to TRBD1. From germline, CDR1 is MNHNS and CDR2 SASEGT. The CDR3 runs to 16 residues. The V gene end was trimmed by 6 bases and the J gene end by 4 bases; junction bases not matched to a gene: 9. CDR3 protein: CASRDTGQGSTGELFF. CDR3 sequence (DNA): TGTGCCAGCAGGGATACGGGACAGGGAAGCACCGGGGAGCTGTTTTTT.

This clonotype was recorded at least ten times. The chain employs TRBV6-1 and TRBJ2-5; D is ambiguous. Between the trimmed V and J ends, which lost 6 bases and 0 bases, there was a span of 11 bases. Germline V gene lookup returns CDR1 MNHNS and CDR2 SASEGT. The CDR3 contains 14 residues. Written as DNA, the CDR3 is TGTGCCAGCAGGAGGAGCACGTACCAAGAGACCCAGTACTTC. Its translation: CASRRSTYQETQYF.

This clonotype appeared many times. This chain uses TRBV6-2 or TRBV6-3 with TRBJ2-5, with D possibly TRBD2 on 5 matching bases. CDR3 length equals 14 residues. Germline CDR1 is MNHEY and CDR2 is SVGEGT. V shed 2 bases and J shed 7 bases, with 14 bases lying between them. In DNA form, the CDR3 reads TGTGCCAGCAGTTACGTGTTGAGGGCCGGGACCCAGTACTTC. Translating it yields CASSYVLRAGTQYF.

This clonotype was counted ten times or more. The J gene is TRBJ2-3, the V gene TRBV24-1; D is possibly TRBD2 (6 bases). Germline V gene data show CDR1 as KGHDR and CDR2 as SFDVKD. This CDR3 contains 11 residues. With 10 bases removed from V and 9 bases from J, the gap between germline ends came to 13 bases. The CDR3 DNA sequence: TGTGCCACTAGAGGAGGGGAGACGCAGTATTTT. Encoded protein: CATRGGETQYF.

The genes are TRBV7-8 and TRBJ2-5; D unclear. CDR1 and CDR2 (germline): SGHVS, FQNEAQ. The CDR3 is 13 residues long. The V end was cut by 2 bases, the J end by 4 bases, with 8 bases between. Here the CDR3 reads CASSLFSSETQYF. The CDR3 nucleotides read TGTGCCAGCAGCTTATTTTCGTCAGAGACCCAGTACTTC. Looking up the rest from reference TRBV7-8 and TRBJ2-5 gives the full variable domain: GAGVSQSPRYKVAKRGQDVALRCDPISGHVSLFWYQQALGQGPEFLTYFQNEAQLDKSGLPSDRFFAERPEGSVSTLKIQRTQQEDSAVYLCASSLFSSETQYFGPGTRLLVL.

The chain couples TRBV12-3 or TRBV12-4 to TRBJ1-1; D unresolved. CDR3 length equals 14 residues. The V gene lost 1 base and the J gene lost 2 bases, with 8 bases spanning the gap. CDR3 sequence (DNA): TGTGCCAGCAGTTTAGTTCCCCCTAACACTGAAGCTTTCTTT. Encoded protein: CASSLVPPNTEAFF.

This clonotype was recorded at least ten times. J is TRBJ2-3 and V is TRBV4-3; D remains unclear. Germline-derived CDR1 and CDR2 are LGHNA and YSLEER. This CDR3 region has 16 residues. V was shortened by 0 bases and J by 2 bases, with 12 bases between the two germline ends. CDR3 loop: CASSQDLGRATDTQYF. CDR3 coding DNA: TGCGCCAGCAGCCAAGATCTTGGAAGGGCCACAGATACGCAGTATTTT.

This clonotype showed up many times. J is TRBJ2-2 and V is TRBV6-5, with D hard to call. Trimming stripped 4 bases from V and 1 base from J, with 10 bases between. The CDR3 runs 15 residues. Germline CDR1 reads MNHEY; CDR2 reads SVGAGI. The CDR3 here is CASSSYNRNTGELFF. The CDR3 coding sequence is TGTGCCAGCAGTTCCTATAACAGGAACACCGGGGAGCTGTTTTTT.

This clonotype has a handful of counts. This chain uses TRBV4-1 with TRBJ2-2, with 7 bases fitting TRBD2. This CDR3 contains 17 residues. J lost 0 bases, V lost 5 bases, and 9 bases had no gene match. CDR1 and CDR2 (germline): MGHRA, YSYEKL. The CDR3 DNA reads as TGCGCCAGCAGCTCCCCAACGGGAGGCGCGAACACCGGGGAGCTGTTTTTT. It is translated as CASSSPTGGANTGELFF.

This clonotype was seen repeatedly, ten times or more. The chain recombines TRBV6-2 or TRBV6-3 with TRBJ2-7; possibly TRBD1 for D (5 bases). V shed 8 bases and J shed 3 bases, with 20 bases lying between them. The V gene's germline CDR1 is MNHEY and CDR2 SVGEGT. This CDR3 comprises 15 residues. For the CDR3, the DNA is TGTGCCAGCGCGAGGACACGGGCGCAAATCTACGAGCAGTACTTC. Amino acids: CASARTRAQIYEQYF.

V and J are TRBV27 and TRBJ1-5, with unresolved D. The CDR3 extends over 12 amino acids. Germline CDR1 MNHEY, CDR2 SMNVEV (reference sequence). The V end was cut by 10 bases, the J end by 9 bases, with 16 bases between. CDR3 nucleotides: TGTGCCACGTCCCGGACCCGGTGGCCCCAGCATTTT. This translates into CATSRTRWPQHF.

The CDR3, as DNA: TGTGCCAGCAGTTTACGATCCCGCTCTGGAAACACCATATATTTT. This encodes CASSLRSRSGNTIYF. J is TRBJ1-3 and V is TRBV12-3 or TRBV12-4, with no clear D. V lost 2 bases, J lost 0 bases, and 8 bases lay in between. The CDR3 length is 15 residues.

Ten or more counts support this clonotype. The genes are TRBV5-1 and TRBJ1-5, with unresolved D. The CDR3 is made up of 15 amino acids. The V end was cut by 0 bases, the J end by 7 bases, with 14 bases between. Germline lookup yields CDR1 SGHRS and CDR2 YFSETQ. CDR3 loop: CASSLDGLVDQPQHF. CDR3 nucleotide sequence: TGCGCCAGCAGCTTGGATGGGCTCGTGGACCAGCCCCAGCATTTT.

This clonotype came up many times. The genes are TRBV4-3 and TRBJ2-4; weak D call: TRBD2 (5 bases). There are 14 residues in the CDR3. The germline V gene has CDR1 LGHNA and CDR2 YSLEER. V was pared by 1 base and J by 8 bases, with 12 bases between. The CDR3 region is CASSQVERADIQYF. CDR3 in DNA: TGCGCCAGCAGCCAAGTTGAGAGGGCGGACATTCAGTACTTC.

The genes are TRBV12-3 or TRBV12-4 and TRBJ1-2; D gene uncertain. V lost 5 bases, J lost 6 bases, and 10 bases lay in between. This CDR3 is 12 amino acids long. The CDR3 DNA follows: TGTGCCAGCAGTACGCCGGGTAATGGCTACACCTTC. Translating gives CASSTPGNGYTF.

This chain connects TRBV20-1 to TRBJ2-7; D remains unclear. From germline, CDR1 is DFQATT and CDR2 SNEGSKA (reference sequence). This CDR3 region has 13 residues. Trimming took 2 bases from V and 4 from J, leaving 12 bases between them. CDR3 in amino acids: CSARYFFGYEQYF. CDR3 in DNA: TGCAGTGCTAGATACTTTTTTGGATACGAGCAGTACTTC.

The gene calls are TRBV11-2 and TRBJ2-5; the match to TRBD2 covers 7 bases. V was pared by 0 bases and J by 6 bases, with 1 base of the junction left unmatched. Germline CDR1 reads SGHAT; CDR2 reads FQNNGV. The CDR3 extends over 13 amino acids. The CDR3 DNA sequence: TGTGCCAGCAGCTTAGACGGGGGGAAGACCCAGTACTTC. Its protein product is CASSLDGGKTQYF.

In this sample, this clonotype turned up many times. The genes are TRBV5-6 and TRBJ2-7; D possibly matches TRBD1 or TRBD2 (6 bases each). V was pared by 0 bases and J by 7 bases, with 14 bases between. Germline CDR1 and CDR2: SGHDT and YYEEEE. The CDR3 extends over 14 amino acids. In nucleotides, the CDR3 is TGTGCCAGCAGCTTGGATCCGGGGGCAATTGAGCAGTACTTC. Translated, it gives CASSLDPGAIEQYF.